A selection of T cell receptor beta chains follows, all from one sample in a study of T-cell reconstitution after alpha-beta-depleted transplantation in children. TCRdb re-called the PCR reads with MiXCR, one entry per CDR3 protein. The sample includes fewer than 700,000 distinct CDR3 sequences, around 23% of them seen just once. Sequenced material: PBMCs, mostly from graft donor cells, taken 360 days after TCRalphabeta/CD19-depleted stem cell transplant. These receptors came from a boy younger than two who had a stem cell transplant for acute myeloid leukemia, so the T cells may come from the graft donor. CDR3s include the opening cysteine and the closing phenylalanine or tryptophan. The D gene is left open where the match is weak. Where a row states a size, it is once, few, many or the class of an expanded clone; other rows omit it.

D gene: TRBD1; J gene: TRBJ2-7; V gene: TRBV10-3; clone size: many; CDR3 protein: CATQTPDRAGEQYF; CDR3 DNA: TGTGCCACCCAAACCCCGGACAGGGCGGGGGAGCAGTACTTC
D gene: -; J gene: TRBJ1-1; V gene: TRBV28; clone size: few; CDR3 protein: CASLTGNTEAFF; CDR3 DNA: TGTGCCAGTTTGACAGGGAACACTGAAGCTTTCTTT
D gene: -; J gene: TRBJ1-1; V gene: TRBV10-3; clone size: -; CDR3 protein: CAISVDANTEAFF; CDR3 DNA: TGTGCCATCAGTGTGGACGCGAACACTGAAGCTTTCTTT
D gene: -; J gene: TRBJ1-5; V gene: TRBV12-3/TRBV12-4; clone size: many; CDR3 protein: CASGNGNQPQHF; CDR3 DNA: TGTGCCAGCGGTAACGGCAATCAGCCCCAGCATTTT
D gene: -; J gene: TRBJ2-1; V gene: TRBV12-3/TRBV12-4; clone size: -; CDR3 protein: CASSFELLSEQFF; CDR3 DNA: TGTGCCAGCAGTTTTGAACTATTGAGTGAGCAGTTCTTC
D gene: -; J gene: TRBJ2-7; V gene: TRBV6-2/TRBV6-3; clone size: -; CDR3 protein: CASSYAGQYEQYF; CDR3 DNA: TGTGCCAGCAGTTACGCTGGGCAGTACGAGCAGTACTTC
D gene: -; J gene: TRBJ2-7; V gene: TRBV5-5; clone size: -; CDR3 protein: CASSDRVAYEQYF; CDR3 DNA: TGTGCCAGCAGCGATCGGGTCGCCTACGAGCAGTACTTC
D gene: TRBD1; J gene: TRBJ2-1; V gene: TRBV5-1; clone size: -; CDR3 protein: CASSSRGPYNEQFF; CDR3 DNA: TGCGCCAGCAGCTCCAGGGGGCCATACAATGAGCAGTTCTTC
D gene: TRBD1; J gene: TRBJ2-2; V gene: TRBV6-2/TRBV6-3; clone size: -; CDR3 protein: CASFRDRGPANTGELFF; CDR3 DNA: TGTGCCAGCTTCCGGGACAGGGGACCTGCGAACACCGGGGAGCTGTTTTTT
D gene: -; J gene: TRBJ2-5; V gene: TRBV24-1; clone size: -; CDR3 protein: CATSDTIPETQYF; CDR3 DNA: TGTGCCACCAGTGACACGATACCAGAGACCCAGTACTTC
D gene: TRBD2; J gene: TRBJ2-3; V gene: TRBV12-3/TRBV12-4; clone size: few; CDR3 protein: CASSLLAGEFTDTQYF; CDR3 DNA: TGTGCCAGCAGTTTACTAGCGGGGGAGTTCACAGATACGCAGTATTTT
D gene: -; J gene: TRBJ2-3; V gene: TRBV5-5; clone size: few; CDR3 protein: CASSYAGRNPPDTQYF; CDR3 DNA: TGTGCCAGCAGCTACGCGGGAAGGAACCCCCCAGATACGCAGTATTTT
D gene: TRBD2; J gene: TRBJ2-5; V gene: TRBV7-2; clone size: -; CDR3 protein: CASSLRTSGDDF; CDR3 DNA: TGTGCCAGCAGTCTCAGGACTAGCGGGGACGACTTC
D gene: -; J gene: TRBJ2-1; V gene: TRBV7-9; clone size: -; CDR3 protein: CASQDSSYNEQFF; CDR3 DNA: TGTGCCAGCCAGGACTCCTCCTACAATGAGCAGTTCTTC